This T cell receptor beta chain was sequenced in a study of vaccination and CD4 T cells after COVID-19. Study-level information: Post-vaccination specimens were collected at a median of about 70 days following dose two (range 14 to 241).

This clonotype has just a few counts. No antigen is known for it. Sample treatment: roughly 11-day PBMC culture with coronavirus spike peptide pools or control peptides (ViraFEST assay). Sequenced with the Oncomine TCR Beta short-read assay was DNA taken from cultured CD4+ T cells. TCRdb called the PCR reads again in MiXCR, with one record for every CDR3 protein. Among approximately 4,400 distinct CDR3 sequences listed, about two fifths were seen once. Trimming removed 7 bases from V and 1 base from J, with 10 bases in between. Germline CDR1 reads MNHNS; CDR2 reads SASEGT. The CDR3 runs 13 residues. Sequencing was performed on CD4+ T cells from blood, cultured in vitro, taken after SARS-CoV-2 vaccination. The clonotype was recovered from a human donor who had recovered from COVID-19. This chain connects TRBV6-1 to TRBJ1-1; D call uncertain. The CDR3 reads CASTKISNTEAFF. The CDR3 DNA reads as TGTGCCAGCACTAAAATATCGAACACTGAAGCTTTCTTT.